One and the same sample provided the 21 T cell receptor beta chains below, sequenced in a study of blood T cell repertoires in COVID-19. Produced via immunoSEQ multiplex PCR; TCRdb's table is partial and in-frame only. Here the sample spans roughly 150,000 clones, 70% to 85% being singletons. The sequenced sample consisted of peripheral blood. The receptors shown here come from a man at least 80 years old with COVID-19, enrolled during active disease.

This clone turned up a few times. The chain employs TRBV10-3 and TRBJ1-4, with D possibly being TRBD1 (5 bases). The V and J ends lost 3 bases and 8 bases respectively, with 10 bases between them. This CDR3 is built from 13 residues. Per the germline V gene, CDR1 is ENHRY and CDR2 is SYGVKD. This chain's CDR3 is CAISDRVGEKLFF. The CDR3 DNA is TGTGCCATCAGTGACAGGGTGGGGGAAAAACTGTTTTTT.

The chain employs TRBV7-9 and TRBJ1-6, with 7 bases fitting TRBD1. V shed 5 bases and J 7 bases; nucleotides not matched to a gene: 8. The germline gives CDR1 SEHNR, CDR2 FQNEAQ (reference sequence). This CDR3 is 15 amino acids long. CDR3 amino acids: CASSPGGTPNSPLHF. The CDR3 bases are TGTGCCAGCAGCCCAGGGGGGACACCGAATTCACCCCTCCACTTT.

V gene TRBV4-2 combines with J gene TRBJ1-2; D perhaps matches TRBD1 (6 bases). The CDR3 totals 15 residues. Between the trimmed V and J ends, which lost 5 bases and 3 bases, there was a span of 16 bases. Germline V lookup: CDR1 LGHNA, CDR2 YNFKEQ. The CDR3 region has the DNA TGTGCCAGCAGCAATCCGGGACAAAAGTACTATGGCTACACCTTC. This encodes CASSNPGQKYYGYTF.

The chain uses TRBV7-3 and TRBJ2-2; D is unclear. The CDR3 totals 16 residues. V gave up 5 bases and J gave up 0 bases, with 13 bases separating them. The germline gives CDR1 SGHTA, CDR2 FQGTGA. This chain's CDR3 is CASSRSLPANTGELFF. The DNA for the CDR3 is TGTGCCAGCAGCAGAAGTCTACCGGCGAACACCGGGGAGCTGTTTTTT.

This chain links TRBV5-8 with TRBJ1-1, with D uncertain. The germline gives CDR1 SGHTS, CDR2 YDEGEE. The V gene lost 4 bases and the J gene lost 1 base, with 8 bases spanning the gap. The CDR3 extends over 13 amino acids. The CDR3 protein is CASSPPRNTEAFF. The CDR3 DNA reads as TGTGCCAGCAGCCCCCCGAGGAACACTGAAGCTTTCTTT.

The chain couples TRBV9 to TRBJ2-3; D is unresolved. V lost 0 bases and J lost 5, with 7 bases in between. The CDR3 is 13 amino acids. Per the germline V gene, CDR1 is SGDLS and CDR2 is YYNGEE. The CDR3 nucleotides read TGTGCCAGCAGCGTAGGTGTCGGAGATACGCAGTATTTT. It is translated as CASSVGVGDTQYF.

This clone showed up just once. This rearrangement joins TRBV7-2 to TRBJ2-7; D may be TRBD2 (7 bases). Between the trimmed V and J ends, which lost 8 bases and 3 bases, there was a span of 20 bases. The CDR3 sequence is 15 residues long. CDR1 is SGHTA and CDR2 is FQGNSA in the germline V gene. The CDR3 loop is CASAGGRGDFYEQYF. CDR3 DNA sequence: TGTGCCAGCGCCGGGGGCCGGGGGGATTTCTACGAGCAGTACTTC. The variable domain in full, completed from reference TRBV7-2 and TRBJ2-7, reads GAGVSQSPSNKVTEKGKDVELRCDPISGHTALYWYRQSLGQGLEFLIYFQGNSAPDKSGLPSDRFSAERTGGSVSTLTIQRTQQEDSAVYLCASAGGRGDFYEQYFGPGTRLTVT.

The V call is TRBV5-4, the J call TRBJ1-5; no reliable D call. The CDR3 sequence is 14 residues long. CDR1 SGHNT and CDR2 YYREEE come from the germline V gene (reference sequence). The V end lost 0 bases, the J end lost 0 bases, and 4 bases lay between the germline ends. In DNA form, the CDR3 reads TGTGCCAGCAGCTTGGACAGTAGCAATCAGCCCCAGCATTTT. This translates into CASSLDSSNQPQHF.

CDR3 DNA sequence: TGTGCCAGCAGCTTGGGCGGACGAGGGCAGACGCCAGATACGCAGTATTTT. This encodes CASSLGGRGQTPDTQYF. This chain joins TRBV5-8 and TRBJ2-3; TRBD2 might be the D (5 bases). Per germline, CDR1 SGHTS and CDR2 YDEGEE. This CDR3 has 17 residues. Trimming stripped 0 bases from V and 4 bases from J, with 18 bases between.

This sequence joins TRBV2 and TRBJ1-1; 9 bases fit TRBD1. J was trimmed by 7 bases and V by 0 bases; bases with no gene match: 6. The CDR3 runs to 15 residues. The germline V gene has CDR1 SNHLY and CDR2 FYNNEI. For the CDR3, the DNA is TGTGCCAGCAGTGAAGCAGGGACAGGGTGGAATGAAGCTTTCTTT. This encodes CASSEAGTGWNEAFF.

This rearrangement joins TRBV7-2 to TRBJ1-2; the match to TRBD1 covers 10 bases. Germline CDR1 and CDR2: SGHTA and FQGNSA. The CDR3 runs to 14 residues. Germline trimming cut 4 bases from V and 7 bases from J; bases unmatched to any gene: 6. The CDR3 here is CASSSGQGYSGYTF. In DNA form, the CDR3 reads TGTGCCAGCAGCTCGGGACAGGGGTATAGTGGCTACACCTTC.

The chain is built from TRBV11-3 and TRBJ2-7; D call uncertain. The V end was cut by 4 bases, the J end by 3 bases, with 4 bases between. This CDR3 comprises 11 residues. Germline V gene data show CDR1 as SGHNT and CDR2 as YENEEA. CDR3 region: CASSSVYEQYF. The CDR3 DNA reads as TGTGCCAGCAGCTCAGTCTACGAGCAGTACTTC.

The chain is built from TRBV11-2 and TRBJ1-2; 7 bases line up with TRBD1. Trimming at V came to 4 bases and at J to 4 bases, leaving 9 bases not matched to a gene. Looked up from germline, CDR1 is SGHAT and CDR2 is FQNNGV. This CDR3 is 15 amino acids long. CDR3 sequence reads: CASSYTWTGGYGYTF. In DNA form, the CDR3 reads TGTGCCAGCAGCTATACCTGGACAGGCGGCTATGGCTACACCTTC.

This clone was counted between two and nine times. The chain is built from TRBV5-1 and TRBJ2-5; maybe TRBD2 (7 bases). The CDR3 consists of 14 residues. Germline values: CDR1 SGHRS, CDR2 YFSETQ. Trimming pared 3 bases from V and 5 bases from J, leaving 14 bases between. CDR3 nucleotides: TGCGCCAGCAGCTCCCCGGGGGGCAGGGAGACCCAGTACTTC. It specifies CASSSPGGRETQYF.

The genes are TRBV5-1 and TRBJ2-5, with 12 bases fitting TRBD2. The V gene end was trimmed by 3 bases and the J gene end by 0 bases; junction bases not matched to a gene: 3. Germline V CDR1 and CDR2: SGHRS, YFSETQ. The CDR3 extends over 16 amino acids. CDR3 protein: CASSWRLAGDQETQYF. The CDR3 region has the DNA TGCGCCAGCAGCTGGAGACTAGCGGGGGACCAAGAGACCCAGTACTTC.

This chain uses TRBV6-6 with TRBJ1-4; TRBD1 aligns across 8 bases. CDR1 and CDR2 from the germline V gene are MNHNY and SVGAGI (reference sequence). The ends lost 4 bases at V and 8 bases at J; junction bases unmatched: 9. CDR3 length equals 15 residues. The CDR3 here is CASSWKQGVWEKLFF. The CDR3 nucleotides are TGTGCCAGCAGTTGGAAACAGGGGGTTTGGGAAAAACTGTTTTTT.

CDR3 protein: CAIREDRNEKLFF. The DNA of the CDR3 is TGTGCCATCAGGGAGGACAGGAATGAAAAACTGTTTTTT. The chain recombines TRBV10-3 with TRBJ1-4; the match to TRBD1 covers 7 bases. Unmatched junction bases numbered 3, after V lost 6 bases and J lost 5 bases. The CDR3 spans 13 residues. Germline V CDR1 and CDR2: ENHRY, SYGVKD.

The genes are TRBV5-1 and TRBJ2-3; the D is unclear. This CDR3 region has 17 residues. Germline V CDR1 and CDR2: SGHRS, YFSETQ. With 0 bases removed from V and 0 bases from J, the gap between germline ends came to 14 bases. The CDR3 DNA reads TGCGCCAGCAGCTTGGGGTTGGCGGTTACTAGCACAGATACGCAGTATTTT. As protein: CASSLGLAVTSTDTQYF.

V gene TRBV2 combines with J gene TRBJ1-6; no firm D call. Per germline, CDR1 SNHLY and CDR2 FYNNEI. V dropped 2 bases and J dropped 0 bases, with 5 bases sitting between them. The CDR3 covers 15 residues. The CDR3 nucleotides read TGTGCCAGCAGTGAAACTGGCTCCTATAATTCACCCCTCCACTTT. Encoded protein: CASSETGSYNSPLHF.

This clone was seen just once. The rearrangement uses TRBV5-4 and TRBJ2-7, with 10 bases that match TRBD1. After removal of 2 bases from V and 6 bases from J, the junction contained 8 bases not matched to a gene. This CDR3 comprises 15 residues. CDR1 is SGHNT and CDR2 is YYREEE in the germline V gene (reference sequence). The CDR3 DNA sequence: TGTGCCAGCAGCTTCTCGACAGGGGGCTTGTTCGAGCAGTACTTC. It specifies CASSFSTGGLFEQYF.

The CDR3 region has the DNA TGTGCCAGCAGCTTCTCCAATGAAAAACTGTTTTTT. Protein product: CASSFSNEKLFF. The rearrangement links TRBV11-3 to TRBJ1-4; D gene ambiguous. Per germline, CDR1 SGHNT and CDR2 YENEEA. CDR3 length equals 12 residues. The V and J ends lost 3 bases and 5 bases respectively, with 4 bases between them.